This T cell receptor beta chain was identified in a study of human CD8 memory T cell subsets. With respect to this clonotype: Its specificity is unknown.

TCR beta libraries were made by UMI-labeled 5' RACE. From its re-call of the 5' RACE reads, TCRdb lists each CDR3 protein once, without DNA. Reported are 8,500 to 14,000 distinct CDR3 sequences; the ten largest clones contain roughly 8.6%. Study observations and caveats: Stem-like memory T cells matched precursor exhausted T cells in high diversity, which effector memory cells lacked. The chains that were sequenced in this study were only T cell receptor beta chains.

RNA came from duplicate vials of 150,000 sorted CD8+ T cells per subset. CDR3 length: 13 residues. The germline V gene encodes CDR1 DFQATT and CDR2 SNEGSKA (reference sequence). The TCR sequence derives from a human donor in good health. The chain couples TRBV20-1 to TRBJ2-5; absent DNA, TCRdb's TRBD2 call cannot be checked. Material: CD8+ T cells from PBMCs. The CDR3 protein is CSVRQRGEETQYF.